The present T cell receptor (beta chain) was sequenced within a study of T cells in Graves' hyperthyroidism and ophthalmopathy (dated by TCRdb to about 2019). Concerning the study at large: Peripheral blood samples were taken at initial diagnosis, before any treatment was given. A discovery cohort of around 98 patients, roughly 40 with Graves' ophthalmopathy and about 60 with stable Graves' hyperthyroidism, was used to find distinguishing TCR V-J signatures. Prospective prediction of ophthalmopathy was tested in an independent validation cohort consisting of some 20 hyperthyroidism patients and some 15 patients who later progressed to ophthalmopathy. The 100 or so discovery patients were randomly split 7:3 into training and test sets. The study also compared thyroid tissue and blood T-cell repertoires from roughly 6 Graves' hyperthyroidism patients. Once sampling was done, hyperthyroidism patients were given methimazole at a starting dose of 30 mg daily, whereas ophthalmopathy patients were given high-dose intravenous methylprednisolone. According to the paper, TCR Vbeta CDR3 sequencing was carried out on over 130 peripheral blood samples, which came from 40 to 45 ophthalmopathy, around 74 hyperthyroidism and some 17 progressor patients.

As for this clonotype: What this receptor recognizes is not known. No base qualities exist here, and no much larger clone lies one base off it.

Stable Graves' hyperthyroidism was defined as no progression to ophthalmopathy during 18 months of follow-up. The hyperthyroidism patients were between 18 and 65 years old and newly diagnosed, with a disease duration of less than 2 months. Patients with uncontrolled infections, other autoimmune diseases, pregnancy or lactation were excluded. Clinical symptoms, serum thyroxine and TRAb, thyroid ultrasound, and orbital computed tomography formed the basis for the diagnoses. Ficoll-Paque density gradient centrifugation was used to isolate PBMCs from 9.5 to 10 ml of fresh peripheral blood. Total RNA was extracted with Trizol reagent, and quality was checked on an Agilent 2100 Bioanalyzer. The CDR3 measures 13 amino acids from cysteine to phenylalanine. Only CDR3 DNA remains: 39 bases, in frame from the first base. As encoded in the germline V gene, CDR1 is LGHNA while CDR2 is YSLEER. Trimming removed 1 base from V and 4 bases from J, leaving 5 bases between the germline ends.

Study-wide findings and limitations: No statistical method was used to set the sample size in advance, and investigators knew the group allocation. A model built on a 13 V-J signature distinguished ophthalmopathy from stable hyperthyroidism, reaching around 87% sensitivity and under 84% specificity in cross-validation and 80%/75% in testing. Most expanded thyroid clonotypes (frequency above 0.001) were also detected in blood, a finding suggesting that blood repertoires may reflect thyroid immune responses. During validation, the model predicted progression to ophthalmopathy a median of approximately 6 months ahead of onset, with almost 71% sensitivity and 72.22% specificity.

TCR beta CDR3 regions were amplified from RNA transcripts. A first-round RT-PCR of the TCR CDR3 used the HTBI primer set with the Qiagen OneStep RT-PCR kit. A second multiplex PCR round built the libraries, followed by size selection and purification. Libraries were sequenced paired-end with 100 bp reads on an Illumina HiSeq2000. The study's processing was this. SOAPnuke was used to process the raw data, removing reads that contained adapters or uncalled bases, had a mean Phred below 15, or lacked an exact match to the constant primer or identifier. COPE v1.2.5 was used to merge high-quality paired reads, and clonotypes were defined as unique nucleotide sequences. MiTCR v1.1 was used to align the clonotypes against IMGT TRBV, TRBD and TRBJ reference segments. The analysis included only V-J combinations with a frequency above 0.0001, which together covered roughly 99% of the repertoires. The TCS score was defined as the ratio of F50 (clonal expansion) to E x V (chaos), calculated using BLOSUM62-based TCRdist between CDR3 peptides within each V-J. Welch's t-statistics and random forest reduced roughly 530 V-J features to 10 to 15, which were used in a naive Bayes classifier (R e1071). The similarity between thyroid and blood repertoires was quantified using the Morisita-Horn index. Clones were called with MiXCR by TCRdb after fastp trimmed the public reads at Q25, and only in-frame beta chains were retained. Each entry merges the rows of one CDR3 protein and shows their most common DNA and genes. The authors' filters were not applied to this entry. This sample gives hundreds of thousands of distinct CDR3 sequences in total; roughly 32% of them show up just once. Less than 35% of the sample belongs to the ten largest clones.

The V and J segments used are TRBV4-3 and TRBJ1-5, with no confidently assigned D gene. Sequencing input: blood. The TCR originated in a woman aged 35 to 49 with Graves' hyperthyroidism. The sequenced DNA: TGCGCCAGCAGCCAAGGAAATAATCAGCCCCAGCATTTT. It specifies CASSQGNNQPQHF.